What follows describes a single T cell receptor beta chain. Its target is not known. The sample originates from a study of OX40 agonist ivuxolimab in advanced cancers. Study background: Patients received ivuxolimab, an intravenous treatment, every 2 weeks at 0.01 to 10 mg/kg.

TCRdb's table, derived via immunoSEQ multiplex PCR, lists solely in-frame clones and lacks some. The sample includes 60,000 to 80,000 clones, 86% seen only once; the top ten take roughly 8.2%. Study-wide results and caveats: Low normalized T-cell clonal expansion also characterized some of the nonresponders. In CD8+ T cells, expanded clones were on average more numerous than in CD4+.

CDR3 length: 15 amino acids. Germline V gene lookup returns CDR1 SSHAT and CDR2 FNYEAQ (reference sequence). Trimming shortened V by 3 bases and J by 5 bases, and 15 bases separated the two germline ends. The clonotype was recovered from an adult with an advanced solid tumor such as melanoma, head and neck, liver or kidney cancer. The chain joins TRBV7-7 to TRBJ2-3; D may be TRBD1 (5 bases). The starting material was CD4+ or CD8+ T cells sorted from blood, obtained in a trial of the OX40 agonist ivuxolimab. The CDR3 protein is CASSFISGLVDTQYF. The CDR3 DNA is TGTGCCAGCAGCTTTATCTCAGGGCTGGTAGATACGCAGTATTTT.